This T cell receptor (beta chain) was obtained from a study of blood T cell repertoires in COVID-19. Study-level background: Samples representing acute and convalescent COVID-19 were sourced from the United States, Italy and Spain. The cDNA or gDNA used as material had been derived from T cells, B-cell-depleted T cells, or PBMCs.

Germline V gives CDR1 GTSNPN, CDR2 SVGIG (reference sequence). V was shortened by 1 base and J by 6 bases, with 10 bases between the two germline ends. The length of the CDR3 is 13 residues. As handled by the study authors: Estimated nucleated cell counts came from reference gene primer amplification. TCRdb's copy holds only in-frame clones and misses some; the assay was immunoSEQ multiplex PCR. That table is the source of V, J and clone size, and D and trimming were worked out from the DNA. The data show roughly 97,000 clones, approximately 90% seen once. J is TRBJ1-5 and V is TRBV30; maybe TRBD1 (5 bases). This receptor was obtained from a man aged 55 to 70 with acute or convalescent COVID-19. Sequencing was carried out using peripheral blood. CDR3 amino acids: CAWSGGEGQPQHF. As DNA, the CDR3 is TGTGCCTGGAGTGGGGGGGAGGGTCAGCCCCAGCATTTT.